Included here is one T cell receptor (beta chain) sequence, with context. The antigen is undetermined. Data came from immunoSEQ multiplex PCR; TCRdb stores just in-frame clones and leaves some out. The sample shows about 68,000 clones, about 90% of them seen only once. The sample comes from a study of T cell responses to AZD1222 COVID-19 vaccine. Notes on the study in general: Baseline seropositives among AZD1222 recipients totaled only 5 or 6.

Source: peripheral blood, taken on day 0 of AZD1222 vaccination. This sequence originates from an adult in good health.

Here the CDR3 DNA reads TGTGCCAGCAGCTCTGGGGTTAGCGGGAGATACGAGCAGTACTTC. Translation gives CASSSGVSGRYEQYF. The chain uses TRBV5-4 and TRBJ2-7; TRBD2 agrees at 9 bases. The junction had 8 bases not matched to a gene; V was cut back by 3 bases and J by 4 bases. This CDR3 is 15 amino acids long. Germline-derived CDR1 and CDR2 are SGHNT and YYREEE (reference sequence).